This T cell receptor (beta chain) stems from a study of identical twins. Whole-study results and caveats: Less excess twin sharing appeared in beta out-of-frame sequences. Excess low generation probability was seen in twin-shared out-of-frame alpha sequences. A lower insertion count was a feature of abundant cord blood beta clonotypes, with no such feature in memory repertoires.

A universal primer site came from template switching; cDNA carried unique molecular identifiers. TCRdb recomputed calls from the 5' RACE reads with MiXCR, one row per CDR3 protein. The top ten clones hold 0.5% to 0.65% of a sample with about 480,000 distinct CDR3 sequences, 14% of them seen once. V dropped 5 bases and J dropped 1 base, with 10 bases sitting between them. CDR1 is DFQATT and CDR2 is SNEGSKA in the germline V gene (reference sequence). The CDR3 is 13 residues long. With regard to this clonotype: What it recognizes is unknown.

These records were also assigned to another study, of yellow fever vaccine responses in identical twins.

This TCR was sampled from a woman younger than 35 in good health. The chain carries TRBV20-1 and TRBJ2-3; D not certain. Material for sequencing was CD4+ T cells sorted from blood. As DNA, the CDR3 is TGCAGTGCTTTTCACTCCGGCACAGATACGCAGTATTTT. Its protein is CSAFHSGTDTQYF.